The present T cell receptor (beta chain) was sequenced within a study of T cells in Graves' hyperthyroidism and ophthalmopathy. Study-wide results and limits: Within blood appeared most thyroid clonotypes that had expanded above 0.001. Ophthalmopathy was identified by the model a median approximately 6.4 months ahead of onset.

Amplification yielded TCR beta CDR3 regions, with RNA transcripts as the source. The HTBI set primed first-round TCR CDR3 RT-PCR. Using its own MiXCR run on the multiplex PCR reads, TCRdb lists one record per CDR3 protein. The sample lists roughly 560,000 distinct CDR3 sequences, approximately 14% occurring once. Pregnant or lactating patients were excluded, as were those with uncontrolled infection or other autoimmune disease. The V and J ends lost 7 bases and 2 bases, in that order; junction bases with no gene match: 9. This CDR3 spans 15 amino acids. Per the germline V gene, CDR1 is MNHEY and CDR2 is SVGEGT. On this clonotype itself: What it binds is unknown.

The rearrangement uses TRBV6-2 or TRBV6-3 and TRBJ2-7, with TRBD2 matching over 9 bases. This TCR came from a woman in her 40s with Graves' ophthalmopathy. The specimen was blood. CDR3 coding DNA: TGTGCCAGCACCAAAGAGGCGGGAGGGCCCTACGAGCAGTACTTC. Its protein product is CASTKEAGGPYEQYF.